Below, 11 T cell receptor beta chains from the same sample are listed, as sequenced in a study of T cell repertoires in cytomegalovirus infection. MiXCR, applied by TCRdb to the reads, yields one record per CDR3 protein. The sample lists some 600,000 distinct CDR3 sequences; roughly a quarter were seen once. The sequenced sample consisted of CD8+ T cells from PBMCs. The receptors originated from a human donor in good health (CMV status not recorded). Some clones in this sample may be carry-over from other donors' samples.

This clonotype was seen a handful of times. V gene TRBV20-1 combines with J gene TRBJ2-7; TRBD1 matches 8 bases. The CDR3 has 14 residues. Germline CDR1 and CDR2: DFQATT and SNEGSKA (reference sequence). J lost 4 bases, V lost 0 bases, and 5 bases had no gene match. CDR3: CSARDRQGRYEQYF. The DNA of the CDR3 is TGCAGTGCTAGAGATCGACAGGGGCGGTACGAGCAGTACTTC.

The V gene is TRBV2, the J gene TRBJ1-4; 7 bases fit TRBD1. Germline CDR1 and CDR2: SNHLY and FYNNEI. V shed 8 bases and J 14 bases; nucleotides not matched to a gene: 8. CDR3 size: 11 residues. CDR3 region: CASWWDRRLFF. The CDR3 DNA sequence: TGTGCCAGCTGGTGGGACAGAAGGCTGTTTTTT.

V is TRBV29-1 and J is TRBJ2-3; D possibly corresponds to TRBD2 (7 bases). The CDR3 is 14 residues long. Trimming removed 5 bases from V and 5 bases from J, with 17 bases in between. Germline V gene data show CDR1 as SQVTM and CDR2 as ANQGSEA. In DNA, the CDR3 is TGCAGCGTTCGGGTTGGGGGGGGCGGAGATACGCAGTATTTT. Its protein is CSVRVGGGGDTQYF.

Turning to this clonotype: A clone one base away is much larger, so this may be a read error. The J gene is TRBJ2-1, the V gene TRBV7-9; 8 bases match TRBD2. There are 14 residues in the CDR3. Per the germline V gene, CDR1 is SEHNR and CDR2 is FQNEAQ (reference sequence). Germline trimming cut 8 bases from V and 4 bases from J; bases unmatched to any gene: 7. CDR3 amino acids: CASYLAGIYNEQFF. The DNA of the CDR3 is TGTGCCAGCTACTTAGCGGGGATATACAATGAGCAGTTCTTC. Full variable domain (outside the CDR3, taken from reference TRBV7-9 and TRBJ2-1): DTGVSQNPRHKITKRGQNVTFRCDPISEHNRLYWYRQTLGQGPEFLTYFQNEAQLEKSRLLSDRFSAERPKGSFSTLEIQRTEQGDSAMYLCASYLAGIYNEQFFGPGTRLTVL.

This clonotype was seen at least ten times. The rearrangement uses TRBV7-2 and TRBJ2-3, with D possibly called TRBD1 or TRBD2 (5 bases each). V dropped 4 bases and J dropped 1 base, with 12 bases sitting between them. Germline-derived CDR1 and CDR2 are SGHTA and FQGNSA. The CDR3 consists of 15 residues. The CDR3 DNA is TGTGCCAGCAGCTCATCTTTGGGGGGCACAGATACGCAGTATTTT. Encoded protein: CASSSSLGGTDTQYF.

The V call is TRBV28, the J call TRBJ2-1, with a weak D call TRBD1 (5 bases). This CDR3 has 16 residues. CDR1 and CDR2 from the germline V gene are MDHEN and SYDVKM. V was cut by 3 bases and J by 2 bases, with 14 bases left in between. As DNA, the CDR3 is TGTGCCAGCAGTTTTTTTTCAGGGTTACCCTACAATGAGCAGTTCTTC. This gives the protein CASSFFSGLPYNEQFF.

This clonotype was counted only a few times. The chain joins TRBV10-3 to TRBJ2-1; D may be TRBD1 (5 bases). Germline CDR1 reads ENHRY; CDR2 reads SYGVKD. There are 13 residues in the CDR3. V gave up 6 bases and J gave up 6 bases, with 12 bases separating them. CDR3 amino acids: CAIREGAGNEQFF. In DNA, the CDR3 is TGTGCCATCAGGGAAGGGGCAGGCAATGAGCAGTTCTTC.

This clonotype was observed many times. The V gene is TRBV4-1, the J gene TRBJ2-1; no clear D gene. CDR3 length: 15 residues. V lost 0 bases and J 4 bases, leaving 10 bases between the germline ends. CDR1 and CDR2 from the germline V gene are MGHRA and YSYEKL. The CDR3 sequence is CASSQDLGGYNEQFF. CDR3 in DNA: TGCGCCAGCAGCCAAGACCTCGGCGGTTACAATGAGCAGTTCTTC.

This chain uses TRBV7-9 with TRBJ2-1; no reliable D call. Trimming removed 0 bases from V and 0 bases from J, with 12 bases in between. The CDR3 extends over 17 amino acids. Germline lookup yields CDR1 SEHNR and CDR2 FQNEAQ (reference sequence). As DNA, the CDR3 is TGTGCCAGCAGCTTAGCGCAGACGGCCGGCTCCTACAATGAGCAGTTCTTC. Encoded protein: CASSLAQTAGSYNEQFF.

This clonotype was observed a few times. This chain uses TRBV6-5 with TRBJ2-1, with D unclear. The CDR3 contains 13 residues. Germline CDR1 and CDR2: MNHEY and SVGAGI. Trimming shortened V by 6 bases and J by 4 bases, and 10 bases separated the two germline ends. The CDR3 reads CASSLTFYNEQFF. The CDR3 nucleotides are TGTGCCAGCAGCCTTACATTTTACAATGAGCAGTTCTTC.

This chain links TRBV12-3 or TRBV12-4 with TRBJ1-1; tentative D call: TRBD1 (6 bases). This CDR3 contains 15 residues. V gave up 8 bases and J gave up 4 bases, with 20 bases separating them. The CDR3: CASGPSGALGTEAFF. CDR3 nucleotides: TGTGCCAGCGGACCCTCGGGGGCGCTGGGCACTGAAGCTTTCTTT.